This TCR beta chain was obtained from a study of T cells in tuberculosis. Study information: The T cells targeted glucose monomycolate, a mycobacterial lipid, via CD1B. This South African cohort compared adolescents with or without latent tuberculosis against adults with active tuberculosis. Study-wide results and caveats: Smaller alpha distances in active tuberculosis partly reflected shorter CDR3-alpha lengths.

CDR1 is SQVTM and CDR2 is ANQGSEA in the germline V gene. CDR3 length: 16 residues. V lost 6 bases, J lost 4 bases, and 15 bases stayed unmatched. Clones were read by immunoSEQ multiplex PCR, and TCRdb kept only the in-frame ones, dropping some. The sample lists about 22,000 clones, 97% occurring once. Notes on this clone: Its target is not known.

The source is a donor between 10 and 35 years old with latent tuberculosis or without tuberculosis infection. The V and J genes are TRBV29-1 and TRBJ2-1; the match to TRBD1 covers 7 bases. Specimen: PBMCs. As DNA, the CDR3 is TGCAGCGTCCCCCCTGCGACCGGACAGGAATACAATGAGCAGTTCTTC. This encodes CSVPPATGQEYNEQFF.